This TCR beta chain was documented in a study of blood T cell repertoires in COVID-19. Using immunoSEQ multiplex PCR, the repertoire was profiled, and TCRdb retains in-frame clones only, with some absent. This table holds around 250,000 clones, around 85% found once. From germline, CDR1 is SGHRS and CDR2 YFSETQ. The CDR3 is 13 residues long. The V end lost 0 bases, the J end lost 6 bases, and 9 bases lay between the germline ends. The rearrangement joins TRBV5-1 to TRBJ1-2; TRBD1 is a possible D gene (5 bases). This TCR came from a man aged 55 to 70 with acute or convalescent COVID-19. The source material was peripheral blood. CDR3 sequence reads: CASSLEQVHGYTF. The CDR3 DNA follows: TGCGCCAGCAGCTTGGAACAGGTCCATGGCTACACCTTC. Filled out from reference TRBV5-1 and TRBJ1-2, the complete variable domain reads KAGVTQTPRYLIKTRGQQVTLSCSPISGHRSVSWYQQTPGQGLQFLFEYFSETQRNKGNFPGRFSGRQFSNSRSEMNVSTLELGDSALYLCASSLEQVHGYTFGSGTRLTVV.